This T cell receptor beta chain comes out of a study of shared clonotypes between healthy human individuals. Findings and caveats of the study: Larger estimated richness was generally recorded for naive subsets relative to memory subsets. It was anticipated that sequencing depth would influence how many clonotypes donors shared. Naive CD4 clonotype sharing across four donors was 4.5% to 6%.

From germline, CDR1 is MNHEY and CDR2 SVGAGI. The V end was cut by 2 bases, the J end by 2 bases, with 16 bases between. CDR3 length: 16 residues. Profiled with immunoSEQ multiplex PCR; TCRdb holds only in-frame clones, not every one. The sample lists roughly 1,500,000 clones, 98% to 99% occurring once. A split of CD4+ cells into CD45RA+ naive and CD45RA-negative memory subsets was performed. This clone appeared a single time. As yet, its antigen is unknown. What was sequenced was naive CD4+ T cells sorted from blood. Sample subset: CD45RA+ positively selected. The receptor's source is a man aged 30-40 years in good health. The chain employs TRBV6-5 and TRBJ2-7; D perhaps matches TRBD2 (5 bases). The DNA of the CDR3 is TGTGCCAGCAGTTACCGGATATTTGGGAGAACCTACGAGCAGTACTTC. Amino acid sequence: CASSYRIFGRTYEQYF.